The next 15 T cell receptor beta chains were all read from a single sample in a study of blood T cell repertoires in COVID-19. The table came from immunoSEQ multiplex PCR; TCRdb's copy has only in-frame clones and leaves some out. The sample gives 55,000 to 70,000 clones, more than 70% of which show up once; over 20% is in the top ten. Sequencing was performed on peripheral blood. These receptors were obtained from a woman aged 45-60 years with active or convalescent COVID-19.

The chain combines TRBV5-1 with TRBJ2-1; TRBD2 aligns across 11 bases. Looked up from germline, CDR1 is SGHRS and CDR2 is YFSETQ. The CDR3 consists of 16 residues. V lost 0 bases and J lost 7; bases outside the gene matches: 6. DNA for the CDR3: TGCGCCAGCAGCTTGGGAGGGCTAGCGGGAGGAAATGAGCAGTTCTTC. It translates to CASSLGGLAGGNEQFF. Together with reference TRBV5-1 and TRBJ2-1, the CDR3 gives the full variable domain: KAGVTQTPRYLIKTRGQQVTLSCSPISGHRSVSWYQQTPGQGLQFLFEYFSETQRNKGNFPGRFSGRQFSNSRSEMNVSTLELGDSALYLCASSLGGLAGGNEQFFGPGTRLTVL.

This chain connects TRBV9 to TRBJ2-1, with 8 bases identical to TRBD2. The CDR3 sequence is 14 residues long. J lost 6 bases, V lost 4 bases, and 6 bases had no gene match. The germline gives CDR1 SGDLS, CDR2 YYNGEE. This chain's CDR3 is CASSSRLATNEQFF. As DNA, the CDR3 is TGTGCCAGCAGCTCCCGACTAGCGACCAATGAGCAGTTCTTC.

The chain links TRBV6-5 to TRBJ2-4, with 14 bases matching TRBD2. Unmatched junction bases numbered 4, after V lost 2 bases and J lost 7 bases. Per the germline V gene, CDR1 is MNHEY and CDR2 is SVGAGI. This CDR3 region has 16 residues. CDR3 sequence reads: CASSYSRTSGRNIQYF. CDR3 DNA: TGTGCCAGCAGTTACAGCCGGACTAGCGGGAGGAACATTCAGTACTTC.

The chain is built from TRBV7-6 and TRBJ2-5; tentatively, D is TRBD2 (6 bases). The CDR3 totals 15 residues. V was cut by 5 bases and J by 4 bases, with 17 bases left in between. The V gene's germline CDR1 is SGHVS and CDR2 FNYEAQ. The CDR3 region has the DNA TGTGCCAGCAGCCCCGGGGGTGACAGAAGAGAGACCCAGTACTTC. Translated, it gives CASSPGGDRRETQYF.

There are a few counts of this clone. CDR3 sequence: CASSFGRAYEQYF. CDR3 nucleotide sequence: TGTGCCAGCAGCTTCGGCAGGGCCTACGAGCAGTACTTC. This chain links TRBV13 with TRBJ2-7; D is possibly TRBD1 (5 bases). Germline CDR1 and CDR2: PRHDT and FYEKMQ (reference sequence). Trimming removed 3 bases at V and 2 bases at J, with 8 bases between. The CDR3 covers 13 residues.

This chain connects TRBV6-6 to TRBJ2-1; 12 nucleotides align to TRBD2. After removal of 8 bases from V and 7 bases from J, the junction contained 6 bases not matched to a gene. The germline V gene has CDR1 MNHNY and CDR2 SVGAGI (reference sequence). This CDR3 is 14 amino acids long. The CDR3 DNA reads TGTGCCAGCTCTCCCGGGACTAGCGGGAATGAGCAGTTCTTC. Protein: CASSPGTSGNEQFF.

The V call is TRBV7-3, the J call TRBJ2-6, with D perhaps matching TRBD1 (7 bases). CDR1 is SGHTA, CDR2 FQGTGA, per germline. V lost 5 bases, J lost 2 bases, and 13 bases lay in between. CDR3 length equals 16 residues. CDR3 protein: CASSASDRAGANVLTF. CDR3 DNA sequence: TGTGCCAGCAGCGCTAGCGACAGGGCTGGGGCCAACGTCCTGACTTTC.

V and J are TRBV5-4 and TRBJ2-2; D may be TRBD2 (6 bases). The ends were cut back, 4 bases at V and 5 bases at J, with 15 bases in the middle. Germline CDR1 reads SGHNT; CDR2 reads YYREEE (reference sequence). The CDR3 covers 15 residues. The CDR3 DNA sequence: TGTGCCAGCAGCGGGGACTCCATGGTGACCGGGGAGCTGTTTTTT. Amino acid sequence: CASSGDSMVTGELFF.

The CDR3, as DNA: TGTGCCAGCAGCCGTTCGGGGACTTATAGCAATCAGCCCCAGCATTTT. Encoded protein: CASSRSGTYSNQPQHF. This rearrangement joins TRBV7-9 to TRBJ1-5; tentative D call: TRBD1 (5 bases). Germline CDR1 SEHNR, CDR2 FQNEAQ (reference sequence). The CDR3 totals 16 residues. V was cut by 5 bases and J by 0 bases, with 14 bases left in between.

The CDR3 here is CASDRENTGELFF. DNA for the CDR3: TGTGCCTCAGACAGGGAAAACACCGGGGAGCTGTTTTTT. V gene TRBV6-5 combines with J gene TRBJ2-2; 7 bases match TRBD1. After removal of 11 bases from V and 2 bases from J, the junction contained 5 bases not matched to a gene. The CDR3 contains 13 residues. Germline V gives CDR1 MNHEY, CDR2 SVGAGI.

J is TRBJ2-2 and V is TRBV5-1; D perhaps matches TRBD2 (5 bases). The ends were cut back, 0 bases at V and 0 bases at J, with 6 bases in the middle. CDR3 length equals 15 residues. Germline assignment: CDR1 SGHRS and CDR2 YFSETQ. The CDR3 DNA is TGCGCCAGCAGCTTGGCCGGGGCGAACACCGGGGAGCTGTTTTTT. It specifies CASSLAGANTGELFF.

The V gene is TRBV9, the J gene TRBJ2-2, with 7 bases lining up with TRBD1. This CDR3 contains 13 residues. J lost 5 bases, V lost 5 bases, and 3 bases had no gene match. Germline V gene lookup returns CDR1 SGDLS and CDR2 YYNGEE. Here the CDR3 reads CASSLRGTGELFF. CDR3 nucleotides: TGTGCCAGCAGTCTCAGGGGGACCGGGGAGCTGTTTTTT.

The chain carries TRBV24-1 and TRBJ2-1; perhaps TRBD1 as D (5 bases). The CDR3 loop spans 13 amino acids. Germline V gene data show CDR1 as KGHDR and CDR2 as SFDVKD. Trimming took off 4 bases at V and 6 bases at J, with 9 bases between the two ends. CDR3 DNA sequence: TGTGCCACCAGTGACCCAAGGGGCAATGAGCAGTTCTTC. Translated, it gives CATSDPRGNEQFF.

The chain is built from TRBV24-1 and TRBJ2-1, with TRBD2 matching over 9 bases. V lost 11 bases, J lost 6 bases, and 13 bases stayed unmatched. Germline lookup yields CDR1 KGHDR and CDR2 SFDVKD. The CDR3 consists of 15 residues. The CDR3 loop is CANPCGGGSINEQFF. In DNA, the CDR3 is TGTGCCAACCCCTGCGGGGGGGGTTCCATCAATGAGCAGTTCTTC.

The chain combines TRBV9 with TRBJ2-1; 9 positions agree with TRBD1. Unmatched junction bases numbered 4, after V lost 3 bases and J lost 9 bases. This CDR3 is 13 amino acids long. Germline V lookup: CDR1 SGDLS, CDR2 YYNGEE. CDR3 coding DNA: TGTGCCAGCAGCGGAACAGGGGGCTTTGAGCAGTTCTTC. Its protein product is CASSGTGGFEQFF.